These T cell receptor beta chains were read from a single sample in a study of blood T cells in healthy people across ages. In TCRdb, the 5' RACE reads were re-called with MiXCR into one record per CDR3 protein. The top ten hold roughly 23% of the sample, which has roughly 1.9 million distinct CDR3 sequences, approximately 39% seen once. The sequencing input was blood. Receptors originate from a human donor in good health. Each CDR3 is given with its conserved first and last residue. The D gene is left open where the match is weak. A clone size is listed for some rows: how often the clone was seen (once, few, many), or a class if it is expanded.

d_gene,j_gene,abundance,v_gene,CDR3aa,CDR3nt
TRBD1,TRBJ2-7,-,TRBV3-1,CASSQDPGTANSYEQYF,TGTGCCAGCAGCCAAGACCCAGGGACAGCCAACTCCTACGAGCAGTACTTC
TRBD1,TRBJ1-5,-,TRBV28,CASRADREVQPQHF,TGTGCCAGCAGAGCTGACAGGGAGGTTCAGCCCCAGCATTTT
-,TRBJ2-5,-,TRBV7-9,CASSLEGGGVEYF,TGTGCCAGCAGCTTAGAGGGGGGCGGCGTAGAGTACTTC
TRBD2,TRBJ2-5,-,TRBV12-3/TRBV12-4,CASSLRLGLAGKETQYF,TGTGCCAGCAGTTTACGGTTGGGCCTAGCGGGGAAAGAGACCCAGTACTTC
-,TRBJ2-7,-,TRBV6-4,CASQPQRLNSYEQYF,TGTGCCAGCCAGCCCCAGCGACTGAACTCCTACGAGCAGTACTTC
-,TRBJ2-5,few,TRBV20-1,CSARLQGETQYF,TGCAGTGCTAGACTCCAGGGAGAGACCCAGTACTTC
TRBD2,TRBJ2-1,-,TRBV20-1,CSARKRGFYNEQFF,TGCAGTGCTAGAAAGCGGGGCTTCTACAATGAGCAGTTCTTC
TRBD2,TRBJ2-1,many,TRBV13,CASSPGRGPYNEQFF,TGTGCCAGCAGCCCTGGGAGGGGTCCGTACAATGAGCAGTTCTTC
TRBD2,TRBJ2-7,few,TRBV29-1,CSVTLAGPTYEQYF,TGCAGCGTAACACTAGCGGGGCCAACCTACGAGCAGTACTTC
-,TRBJ1-1,-,TRBV25-1,CASSAGASTEAFF,TGTGCCAGCAGTGCAGGGGCGTCCACTGAAGCTTTCTTT
-,TRBJ2-1,-,TRBV11-2,CASSLLGRQVGEQFF,TGTGCCAGCAGCTTATTGGGCAGACAAGTCGGGGAGCAGTTCTTC
-,TRBJ2-3,-,TRBV7-2,CASQGTDTQYF,TGTGCCAGCCAAGGGACAGATACGCAGTATTTT
-,TRBJ2-3,-,TRBV3-1,CASSPQDGGTTDTQYF,TGTGCCAGCAGCCCACAGGACGGGGGGACAACAGATACGCAGTATTTT
TRBD2,TRBJ2-3,-,TRBV6-2/TRBV6-3,CASSFSTSGGTDTQYF,TGTGCCAGCAGTTTCTCGACTAGCGGGGGAACAGATACGCAGTATTTT
TRBD2,TRBJ2-5,-,TRBV28,CASSGTGLAGAFQETQYF,TGTGCCAGCAGCGGAACTGGACTAGCGGGCGCGTTCCAAGAGACCCAGTACTTC
-,TRBJ2-7,-,TRBV21-1,CASSIRSGRRASSYEQYF,TGTGCCAGCAGCATCCGCTCAGGGCGGCGGGCGAGCTCCTACGAGCAGTACTTC
-,TRBJ1-5,-,TRBV10-3,CAINNDGVAQPQHF,TGTGCCATCAACAACGACGGGGTGGCCCAGCCCCAGCATTTT
TRBD1,TRBJ1-2,-,TRBV4-3,CASSQDYTGVYGYTF,TGCGCCAGCAGCCAAGATTATACAGGGGTTTATGGCTACACCTTC
TRBD2,TRBJ2-5,few,TRBV9,CASSAVAGPYEETQYF,TGTGCCAGCAGCGCGGTAGCGGGTCCTTACGAAGAGACCCAGTACTTC
-,TRBJ2-3,-,TRBV20-1,CSAPNFEDTQYF,TGCAGTGCTCCTAACTTCGAGGATACGCAGTATTTT
-,TRBJ1-3,-,TRBV5-1,CASSFLGNSGNTIYF,TGCGCCAGCAGCTTTTTGGGGAATAGTGGAAACACCATATATTTT
-,TRBJ2-4,-,TRBV6-2/TRBV6-3,CASSYGGALNIQYF,TGTGCCAGCAGTTACGGAGGGGCCCTGAACATTCAGTACTTC
TRBD1,TRBJ1-4,-,TRBV20-1,CSASKTGENEKLFF,TGCAGTGCCTCAAAGACAGGGGAAAATGAAAAACTGTTTTTT
TRBD2,TRBJ2-4,few,TRBV5-5,CASSVTSGLAKNIQYF,TGTGCCAGCAGCGTGACTAGCGGGCTAGCCAAAAACATTCAGTACTTC
-,TRBJ1-5,-,TRBV12-3/TRBV12-4,CASSPYTGTNHQPQHF,TGTGCCAGCAGCCCCTACACCGGGACTAATCACCAGCCCCAGCATTTT
-,TRBJ2-5,-,TRBV29-1,CSVDRAPSRETQYF,TGCAGCGTTGACAGGGCGCCGAGTCGAGAGACCCAGTACTTC
-,TRBJ2-1,-,TRBV28,CASSRAGGRENNEQFF,TGTGCCAGCAGTAGAGCCGGGGGCAGGGAAAATAATGAGCAGTTCTTC
TRBD1,TRBJ1-2,-,TRBV25-1,CASSELSSGRGTYGYTF,TGTGCCAGCAGTGAATTGAGTTCGGGCAGGGGGACCTATGGCTACACCTTC
-,TRBJ2-1,many,TRBV7-9,CASSLDTTEQFF,TGTGCCAGCAGCTTAGACACTACAGAGCAGTTCTTC
-,TRBJ2-1,-,TRBV28,CASSLGLDFWNEQFF,TGTGCTAGCAGTTTAGGGCTAGATTTTTGGAATGAGCAGTTCTTC
-,TRBJ2-7,-,TRBV4-3,CASSQELKYYEQYF,TGCGCCAGCAGCCAAGAGTTGAAGTACTACGAGCAGTACTTC
TRBD1,TRBJ1-2,-,TRBV7-9,CASSRGTGQLYGYTF,TGTGCCAGCAGCAGAGGGACAGGCCAATTATATGGCTACACCTTC
TRBD1,TRBJ2-5,-,TRBV5-6,CASSNRQGLETQYF,TGTGCCAGCAGCAACCGACAGGGTTTGGAGACCCAGTACTTC
-,TRBJ1-2,-,TRBV7-2,CASSLGGVNYGCTF,TGTGCCAGCAGCTTGGGTGGGGTCAACTATGGCTGCACCTTC
TRBD1,TRBJ2-5,-,TRBV20-1,CSAHGQGYSSAQYF,TGCAGTGCTCACGGACAGGGATATTCTTCGGCCCAGTACTTC